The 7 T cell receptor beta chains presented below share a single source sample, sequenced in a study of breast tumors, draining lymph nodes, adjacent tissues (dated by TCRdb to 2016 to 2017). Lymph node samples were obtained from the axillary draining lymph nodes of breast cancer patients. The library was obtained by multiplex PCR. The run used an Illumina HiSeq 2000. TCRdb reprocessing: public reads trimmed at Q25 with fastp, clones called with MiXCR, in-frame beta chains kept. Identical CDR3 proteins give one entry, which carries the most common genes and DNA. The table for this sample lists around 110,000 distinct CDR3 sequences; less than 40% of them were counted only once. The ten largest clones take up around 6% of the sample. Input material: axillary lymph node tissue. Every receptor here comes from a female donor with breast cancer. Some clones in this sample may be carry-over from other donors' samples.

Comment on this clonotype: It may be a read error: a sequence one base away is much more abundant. This CDR3 is CASSHLGQAPTNEKLLF. As DNA, the CDR3 is TGTGCCAGCAGTCACCTCGGACAGGCCCCAACTAATGAAAAACTGCTTTTT. The chain is built from TRBV6-6 and TRBJ1-4, with 7 bases identical to TRBD1. The CDR3 runs 17 residues. Looked up from germline, CDR1 is MNHNY and CDR2 is SVGAGI (reference sequence).

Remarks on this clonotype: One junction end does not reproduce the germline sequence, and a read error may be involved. The CDR3 region is CGSSVGTAPSYNEQFF. The CDR3 DNA sequence: TGTGGCAGCAGCGTAGGGACCGCGCCCTCCTACAATGAGCAGTTCTTC. The chain has TRBV9 and TRBJ2-1; either TRBD1 or TRBD2 may supply D (5 bases each). The CDR3 contains 16 residues. In germline, CDR1 is SGDLS, CDR2 YYNGEE.

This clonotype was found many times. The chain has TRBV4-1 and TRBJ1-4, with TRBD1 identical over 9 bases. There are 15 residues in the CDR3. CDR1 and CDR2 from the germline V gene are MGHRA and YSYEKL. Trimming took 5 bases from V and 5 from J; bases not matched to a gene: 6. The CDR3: CASSNTGTGNEKLFF. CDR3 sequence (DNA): TGCGCCAGCAGCAACACCGGGACAGGGAATGAAAAACTGTTTTTT.

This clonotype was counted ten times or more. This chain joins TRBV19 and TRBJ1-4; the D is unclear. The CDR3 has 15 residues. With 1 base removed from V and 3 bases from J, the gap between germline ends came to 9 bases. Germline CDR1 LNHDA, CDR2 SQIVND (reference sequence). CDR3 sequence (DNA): TGTGCCAGTAGTATAGGTGGGCATGCTAATGAAAAACTGTTTTTT. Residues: CASSIGGHANEKLFF.

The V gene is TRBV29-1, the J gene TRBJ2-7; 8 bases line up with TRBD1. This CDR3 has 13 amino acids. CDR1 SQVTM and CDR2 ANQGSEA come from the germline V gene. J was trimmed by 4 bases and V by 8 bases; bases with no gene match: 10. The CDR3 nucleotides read TGCAGCAGTTTCTTGGACAGGGAGTACGAGCAGTACTTC. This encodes CSSFLDREYEQYF.

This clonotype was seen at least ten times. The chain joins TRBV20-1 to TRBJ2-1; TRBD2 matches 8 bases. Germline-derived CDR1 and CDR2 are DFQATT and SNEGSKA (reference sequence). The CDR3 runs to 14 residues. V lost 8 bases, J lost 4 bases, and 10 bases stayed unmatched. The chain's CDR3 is CSPKTGGDYNEQFF. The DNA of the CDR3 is TGCAGTCCTAAGACGGGAGGGGATTACAATGAGCAGTTCTTC.

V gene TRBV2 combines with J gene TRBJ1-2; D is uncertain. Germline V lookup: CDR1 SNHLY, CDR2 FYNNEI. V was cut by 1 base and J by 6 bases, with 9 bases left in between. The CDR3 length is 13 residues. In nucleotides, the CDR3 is TGTGCCAGCAGTGAAGGGGAGCGGCATGGCTACACCTTC. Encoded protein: CASSEGERHGYTF.